This TCR beta chain was recovered during a study of PD-1 blockade in classical Hodgkin lymphoma. Brentuximab vedotin exposure varied among the patients, all of whom had relapsed after autologous stem cell transplantation. Germline V gene lookup returns CDR1 SEHNR and CDR2 FQNEAQ (reference sequence). The J segment lost 6 bases and the V segment lost 5 bases, leaving 7 bases of the junction unmatched. This CDR3 is built from 13 residues. TCRdb's copy holds only in-frame clones and misses some; the assay was immunoSEQ multiplex PCR. The sample has almost 85,000 clones, under 90% seen once. The gene calls are TRBV7-9 and TRBJ2-7; 7 bases match TRBD2. The starting material was peripheral blood mononuclear cells (PBMCs), obtained at baseline. The sequence was obtained from a human donor with classical Hodgkin lymphoma. DNA for the CDR3: TGTGCCAGCAGCGCCGGGACTAATCCCGAGCAGTACTTC. It is translated as CASSAGTNPEQYF.